The entry that follows covers one T cell receptor beta chain sequence. This clonotype has ten or more counts. Its antigen is still unknown. Within one base of it there is no much larger clone, and no base qualities were kept. Here V drops 1 base and J drops 5 bases, and the junction holds 2 bases not matched to any gene. According to the germline V gene, CDR1 reads SGHRS and CDR2 reads YFSETQ. The CDR3 goes from the cysteine to the phenylalanine over 13 residues. Only CDR3 DNA remains: 39 bases, in frame from the first base. The donors were 40 or so Caucasian individuals from Russia, aged about 6 to 100 years, who were systemically healthy. Each donor gave around 9.9 milliliters of peripheral blood, collected into EDTA-treated Vacutainer tubes. Ficoll-Paque density-gradient centrifugation was used to isolate PBMCs, with at least 6 million per sample. Total RNA was extracted from PBMCs with Trizol reagent, with at least 5.5 micrograms obtained per sample. Naive CD45RAhigh/CD27high T cell percentages were measured by flow cytometry on a PBMC aliquot from every donor.

This entry is derived from a study of blood T cells in healthy people across ages (dated by TCRdb to 2013 to 2016). Context from the whole study: Template switching captured roughly one uniquely barcoded TCR beta cDNA molecule per two T cells in model experiments. The study measured age-related changes in TCR beta repertoire diversity using deep sequencing normalized with unique cDNA molecular identifiers. The donors were split into four age groups: young (average 16 years), middle-aged (roughly 40), aged (62) and long-lived (over 75). To avoid experimental bias, donors of different ages were distributed randomly across sequencing lanes. The study analyzed two additional independent replicas of 1 million unique cDNA reads from the same blood draw for two donors, one aged 18 to 30 and one aged 80 or older. The investigation overall reported the following: Donor CMV infection status was unknown, potentially confounding age-related changes in expanded clonotypes. Estimates of total diversity based on one million sequenced T cells were regarded as lower bounds and as underestimates. Bulk unsorted PBMC profiling prevented conclusive comparison of naive and antigen-experienced compartments. Observed TCR beta diversity per million T cells fell roughly linearly with age, and a significant reduction was already apparent by age around 39. Compared with the aged group, the long-lived group had more naive CD4+ T cells, fewer expanded clones and increased TCR diversity, a pattern suggesting age selection. Observed TCR beta diversity correlated strongly with the percentage of naive T cells measured by flow cytometry.

Library generation was performed with 5' RACE. Sequencing used an Illumina HiSeq 2500. The second PCR ran for about 6 to 12 cycles and used a J-beta primer mix along with a sample-barcoded 5' primer. A unique molecular identifier was introduced onto each TCR beta cDNA molecule by a template-switch 5' adaptor carrying 12 random nucleotides. At least 2.5 million CDR3-containing paired-end reads were obtained from each sample. First-strand cDNA was synthesized from all RNA with the Mint cDNA synthesis kit, primed by a TRBC-specific oligonucleotide. All cDNA was treated with uracil-DNA glycosylase and then went through a first 18-cycle PCR with the universal primers M1SS and BC2_uni_R. Turning to the authors' computational methods: For normalization, 1 million high-quality reads were randomly selected from each sample, with every read carrying a distinct molecular identifier. Reads sharing molecular identifiers were discarded rather than binned into consensus sequences. CDR3 identification, clonotype clustering and error correction used MiTCR with a Q25 quality threshold and the strictest error-elimination algorithm. A nonparametric unseen species model with Euler transformation was used to estimate lower-bound total TCR beta diversity. TCRdb handled the public reads itself, with Q25 trimming in fastp and clone calling in MiXCR, and kept productive beta chains. Identical CDR3 proteins give one entry, which carries the most common genes and DNA. None of the V and J calls come from the authors' own analysis; TCRdb made them. In this sample the table shows about 1 million distinct CDR3 sequences, 40% to 45% of which occur a single time. The ten top clones hold approximately 20% of the sample.

The chain is assembled from TRBV5-1 and TRBJ2-5; 7 central bases correspond to TRBD2. This receptor was identified in a woman in her sixties or seventies in good health. Material for sequencing was blood. The DNA is as follows: TGCGCCAGCAGCTTGACTAGCGTGGAGACCCAGTACTTC. This gives the protein CASSLTSVETQYF.